Below, 9 T cell receptor beta chains from the same sample are listed, as sequenced in a study of T cells in severe cutaneous drug reactions. The patients sequenced had a carbamazepine-induced Stevens-Johnson syndrome or toxic epidermal necrolysis reaction. Libraries were made by iRepertoire multiplex PCR with TCR subtype-specific primers for bulk and single-cell sequencing. TCRdb re-analyzed the multiplex PCR reads; it lists each CDR3 protein once, without DNA. This sample contains over 20,000 distinct CDR3 sequences. Sequenced material: PBMCs. These receptors came from a human donor with toxic epidermal necrolysis, a severe cutaneous drug reaction.

CDR3 in amino acids: CASSQAAQGGFDGYTF. The chain joins TRBV4-3 to TRBJ1-2; absent DNA, TCRdb's TRBD1 call cannot be checked. Germline V lookup: CDR1 LGHNA, CDR2 YSLEER. The CDR3 consists of 16 residues.

This clonotype shows up as medium-sized (0.01 to 0.1%) by frequency. The V call is TRBV6-5, the J call TRBJ2-1; TCRdb designates TRBD1, a call that cannot be tested without DNA. The CDR3 is 13 amino acids. CDR1 MNHEY and CDR2 SVGAGI come from the germline V gene. The chain's CDR3 is CASRRQGSNEQFF.

This sequence joins TRBV29-1 and TRBJ1-1. CDR1 and CDR2 (germline): SQVTM, ANQGSEA. CDR3 length equals 12 residues. The CDR3 loop reads CSTSTGYTEAFF.

The chain combines TRBV19 with TRBJ2-1; TCRdb picks TRBD2, but there is no DNA to check that call. The CDR3 totals 15 residues. From germline, CDR1 is LNHDA and CDR2 SQIVND (reference sequence). The chain's CDR3 is CASTLSGSSYNEQFF.

By frequency, this clonotype is medium-sized (0.01 to 0.1%). The V and J genes are TRBV2 and TRBJ2-1. CDR1 is SNHLY, CDR2 FYNNEI, per germline. This CDR3 contains 13 residues. This chain's CDR3 is CASSDAWGTEQFF.

The genes are TRBV28 and TRBJ1-1; as DNA is missing, the TRBD1 call by TCRdb cannot be tested. The V gene's germline CDR1 is MDHEN and CDR2 SYDVKM. CDR3 size: 15 residues. The CDR3 reads CASVPAGEMNTEAFF.

The rearrangement links TRBV7-3 to TRBJ2-3. In germline, CDR1 is SGHTA, CDR2 FQGTGA. This CDR3 comprises 13 residues. The CDR3 region is CASSSTTSSTQYF.

The chain recombines TRBV19 with TRBJ1-2. Per germline, CDR1 LNHDA and CDR2 SQIVND (reference sequence). The CDR3 consists of 11 residues. The CDR3 sequence is CATSLSGGYTF.

This rearrangement joins TRBV27 to TRBJ2-7; the D gene TCRdb calls, TRBD2, cannot be checked with no DNA. Germline CDR1 and CDR2: MNHEY and SMNVEV (reference sequence). This CDR3 spans 12 amino acids. This chain's CDR3 is CASSFIEGEQYF.